The 2 T cell receptor beta chains below come from one sample, sequenced in a study of OX40 agonist ivuxolimab in advanced cancers. Assay: immunoSEQ multiplex PCR; the TCRdb copy retains only in-frame clones and omits some. In the table there are around 100,000 clones, 70% to 90% of which are singletons. The specimen was CD4+ or CD8+ T cells sorted from blood, collected in a trial of the OX40 agonist ivuxolimab. These receptors were obtained from an adult with an advanced solid tumor such as melanoma, head and neck, liver or kidney cancer.

This chain joins TRBV2 and TRBJ2-1, with D tentatively TRBD1 (5 bases). CDR3 length equals 14 residues. Trimming shortened V by 5 bases and J by 5 bases, and 13 bases separated the two germline ends. Germline V lookup: CDR1 SNHLY, CDR2 FYNNEI. CDR3 sequence (DNA): TGTGCCAGCAGTTTCAGGACACAGAACAATGAGCAGTTCTTC. Translated, it gives CASSFRTQNNEQFF.

This chain links TRBV7-2 with TRBJ1-4; D gene uncertain. The V gene's germline CDR1 is SGHTA and CDR2 FQGNSA. CDR3 length: 15 amino acids. V shed 2 bases and J shed 0 bases, with 7 bases lying between them. CDR3 DNA sequence: TGTGCCAGCAGCTTATTTCCGTCAACTAATGAAAAACTGTTTTTT. It translates to CASSLFPSTNEKLFF. The whole variable domain, filled in from reference TRBV7-2 and TRBJ1-4, reads GAGVSQSPSNKVTEKGKDVELRCDPISGHTALYWYRQSLGQGLEFLIYFQGNSAPDKSGLPSDRFSAERTGGSVSTLTIQRTQQEDSAVYLCASSLFPSTNEKLFFGSGTQLSVL.